This T cell receptor beta chain emerged from a study of patients and donors after allogeneic stem cell transplantation. Using its own MiXCR run on the RT-PCR reads, TCRdb lists one record per CDR3 protein. The data hold some 160,000 distinct CDR3 sequences, with about a quarter observed a single time. This clonotype was detected many times. CDR1 and CDR2 (germline): SGHDT, YYEEEE. After removal of 4 bases from V and 4 bases from J, the junction contained 10 bases not matched to a gene. The CDR3 is 15 amino acids. The sequenced material came from blood, either unsorted or a sorted T cell fraction (not recorded which). The receptor's source is a human donor who was either an allogeneic HSCT recipient or a stem cell or donor lymphocyte infusion donor (not recorded which). It is not recorded whose cells these are; they may come from a transplant donor. V usage is TRBV5-6 and J usage is TRBJ1-1, with 7 bases aligning to TRBD1. CDR3 amino acids: CASSGTAGLGTEAFF. The CDR3 DNA reads as TGTGCCAGCAGCGGGACAGCGGGCCTTGGCACTGAAGCTTTCTTT.